This T cell receptor (beta chain) comes out of a study of blood T cell repertoires in COVID-19. Study information: COVID-19 samples collected from the United States, Italy and Spain covered acute and convalescent phases. T cells, B-cell-depleted T cells, or PBMCs supplied cDNA or gDNA.

V gave up 1 base and J gave up 11 bases, with 11 bases separating them. The CDR3 covers 12 residues. Germline values: CDR1 SGHAT, CDR2 FQNNGV. Methods used by the authors: Nucleated cell counts were estimated from reference gene primer amplification. The protocol was immunoSEQ multiplex PCR, while the TCRdb copy is restricted to in-frame clones and leaves out a portion. The V and J calls and clone size were taken over from that table, and D and trimming were inferred from the DNA. The profile shows 240,000 or so clones, roughly 85% of them singletons. Material: peripheral blood. The source of this sequence is a woman in her late teens or twenties with acute or convalescent COVID-19. The chain is built from TRBV11-2 and TRBJ1-1; D remains ambiguous. The CDR3 region is CASSLGELEAFF. The CDR3 DNA reads as TGTGCCAGCAGCTTAGGGGAGCTCGAGGCTTTCTTT. The full variable domain, with the rest looked up from reference TRBV11-2 and TRBJ1-1, is EAGVAQSPRYKIIEKRQSVAFWCNPISGHATLYWYQQILGQGPKLLIQFQNNGVVDDSQLPKDRFSAERLKGVDSTLKIQPAKLEDSAVYLCASSLGELEAFFGQGTRLTVV.